This TCR beta chain was captured in a study of naive and memory T cell subsets. Trimming pared 0 bases from V and 1 base from J, leaving 13 bases between. CDR1 and CDR2 (germline): KGHSH, LQKENI. CDR3 length equals 16 residues. Both TRBC1 and TRBC2 were covered by a beta constant-region primer of two equimolar oligonucleotides. MiXCR was run by TCRdb on the UMI-ligation and nested PCR reads, yielding one entry per CDR3 protein. Found here are under 150,000 distinct CDR3 sequences, 15% to 20% of them singletons; the top ten hold roughly 0.14%. This sequence was found in a human donor in good health. This rearrangement joins TRBV18 to TRBJ2-7, with D tentatively TRBD1 (5 bases). Sequencing was done on a sample of naive CD4+ T cells from blood. CDR3 in amino acids: CASSPPARVRSYEQYF. The CDR3, as DNA: TGTGCCAGCTCACCACCAGCCAGGGTAAGGTCCTACGAGCAGTACTTC.